This T cell receptor (beta chain) originates from a study of blood T cell repertoires in COVID-19. On the study more broadly: From the United States, Italy and Spain came samples of acute and convalescent COVID-19.

The germline CDR1 and CDR2 sequences are SEHNR and FQNEAQ (reference sequence). Trimming shortened V by 0 bases and J by 2 bases, and 10 bases separated the two germline ends. This CDR3 comprises 15 residues. This clone has only one observation. Those who participated ranged in age from 18 to 89 years and resided in about 24 US areas. Original processing methods: The authors estimated nucleated cell counts from reference gene primer amplification. Assay used: immunoSEQ multiplex PCR; TCRdb lists only in-frame clones, some missing. From that table come the V and J calls and clone size; the DNA was used to work out D and trimming. The table includes under 350,000 clones, about 86% detected once.

J is TRBJ2-5 and V is TRBV7-9; no reliable D call. The source is a woman aged 40-49 years with acute COVID-19. The sequenced sample consisted of PBMCs or T cells enriched from blood (not recorded which). CDR3 region: CASSLAAGQQETQYF. DNA of the CDR3: TGTGCCAGCAGCTTAGCGGCAGGTCAACAAGAGACCCAGTACTTC.